Listed below are T cell receptor beta chains from one sample, sequenced in a study of CD8 T cells in ankylosing spondylitis. TCRdb reprocessed the 5' RACE reads via MiXCR and lists one record per CDR3 protein. There are hundreds of thousands of distinct CDR3 sequences in the sample; about 25% occur only once, and 0.75% to 0.9% lies in the top ten. The sample taken for sequencing was blood, either unsorted or a sorted T cell fraction (not recorded which). These receptors were collected from a male donor with ankylosing spondylitis. Each CDR3 is given with its conserved first and last residue. Fields, in order: V gene, D gene, clone size, J gene, CDR3 protein, CDR3 DNA. A D gene is named only where the DNA matches it firmly. The size field is filled for only some rows; it gives once, few, many or a size class.

TRBV7-8	TRBD2	-	TRBJ2-1	CASSLVPSGLAGEDEQFF	TGTGCCAGCAGCTTAGTTCCCTCGGGACTAGCGGGAGAAGATGAGCAGTTCTTC
TRBV12-3/TRBV12-4	-	few	TRBJ2-3	CASGKGTDTQYF	TGTGCCAGCGGGAAGGGGACAGATACGCAGTATTTT
TRBV27	TRBD1	few	TRBJ1-5	CASSQTGGESFNQPQHF	TGTGCCAGCAGTCAGACAGGGGGCGAATCCTTCAATCAGCCCCAGCATTTT
TRBV7-8	-	few	TRBJ1-5	CASSSEGSVSNQPQHF	TGTGCCAGCAGCTCTGAGGGCAGCGTAAGCAATCAGCCCCAGCATTTT
TRBV12-3/TRBV12-4	-	few	TRBJ2-5	CASSFSSQETQYF	TGTGCCAGCAGTTTTTCCAGCCAAGAGACCCAGTACTTC
TRBV20-1	-	-	TRBJ1-5	CSGSRGGLHQPQHF	TGCAGTGGGTCGAGGGGCGGGCTACACCAGCCCCAGCATTTT
TRBV7-2	-	few	TRBJ2-1	CASSLMGAALNEQFF	TGTGCCAGCAGCTTAATGGGAGCGGCTCTCAATGAGCAGTTCTTC
TRBV12-3/TRBV12-4	TRBD1	-	TRBJ1-5	CASSLTGRAQPQHF	TGTGCCAGCAGTTTGACAGGGAGGGCTCAGCCCCAGCATTTT
TRBV20-1	-	-	TRBJ1-4	CSARDRVNKKLFF	TGCAGTGCTAGAGATCGGGTCAATAAAAAACTGTTTTTT
TRBV29-1	-	-	TRBJ1-2	CSAWHFGYTF	TGCAGCGCCTGGCATTTTGGCTACACCTTC
TRBV24-1	-	-	TRBJ2-2	CATSVGTNTGELFF	TGTGCCACCAGTGTGGGGACAAACACCGGGGAGCTGTTTTTT
TRBV7-7	-	-	TRBJ2-2	CASSLSPAIPGELFF	TGTGCCAGCAGCTTAAGCCCCGCCATCCCCGGGGAGCTGTTTTTT
TRBV29-1	-	-	TRBJ2-7	CSVGSPYEQYF	TGCAGCGTTGGTAGTCCCTACGAGCAGTACTTC
TRBV18	TRBD1	few	TRBJ1-2	CASSPSPGQGLDGYTF	TGTGCCAGCTCACCATCGCCGGGACAGGGGTTGGATGGCTACACCTTC
TRBV6-5	-	few	TRBJ2-3	CASSFGLTDTQYF	TGTGCCAGCAGTTTTGGACTGACAGATACGCAGTATTTT